The clone carrying this TCR beta chain was found a few times. As yet, its antigen is unknown. The sample is drawn from a study of early T cells in non-severe SARS-CoV-2 infection. Points from the study as a whole: Clonotype matching in VDJdb favored anti-spike CD8 responses and did not capture private and CD4 specificities.

Trimming took off 0 bases at V and 8 bases at J, with 8 bases between the two ends. CDR3 length: 13 residues. CDR1 is SGHDN and CDR2 is FVKESK in the germline V gene. One entry per CDR3 protein results from TCRdb running MiXCR on the 5' RACE reads. The sample has about 80,000 distinct CDR3 sequences; 5% to 6.5% are singletons. The rearrangement links TRBV14 to TRBJ2-1; no reliable D call. The material sequenced was whole blood. This TCR was recovered from an adult who was a healthcare worker with PCR-confirmed SARS-CoV-2 infection or an uninfected control (not recorded which). The DNA for the CDR3 is TGTGCCAGCAGCCAAGATACGGGTCATGAGCAGTTCTTC. It translates to CASSQDTGHEQFF.